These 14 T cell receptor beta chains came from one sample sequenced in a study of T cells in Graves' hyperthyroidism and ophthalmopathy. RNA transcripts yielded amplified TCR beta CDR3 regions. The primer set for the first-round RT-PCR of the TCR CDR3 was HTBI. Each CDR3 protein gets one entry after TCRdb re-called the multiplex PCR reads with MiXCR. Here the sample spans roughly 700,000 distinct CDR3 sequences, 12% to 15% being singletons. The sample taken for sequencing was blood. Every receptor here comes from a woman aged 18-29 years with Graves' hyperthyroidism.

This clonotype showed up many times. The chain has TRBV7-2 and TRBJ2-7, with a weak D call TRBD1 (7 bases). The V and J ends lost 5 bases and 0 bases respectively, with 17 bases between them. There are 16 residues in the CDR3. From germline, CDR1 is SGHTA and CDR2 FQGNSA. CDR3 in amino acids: CASSPGDRFSSYEQYF. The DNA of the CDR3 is TGTGCCAGCAGCCCGGGGGACAGATTCAGCTCCTACGAGCAGTACTTC.

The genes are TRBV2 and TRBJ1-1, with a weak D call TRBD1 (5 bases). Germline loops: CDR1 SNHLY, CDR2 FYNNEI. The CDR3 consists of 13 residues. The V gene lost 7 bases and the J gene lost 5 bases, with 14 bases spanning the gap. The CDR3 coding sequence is TGTGCCAGCATCATACCGGGACGGACTGAAGCTTTCTTT. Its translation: CASIIPGRTEAFF.

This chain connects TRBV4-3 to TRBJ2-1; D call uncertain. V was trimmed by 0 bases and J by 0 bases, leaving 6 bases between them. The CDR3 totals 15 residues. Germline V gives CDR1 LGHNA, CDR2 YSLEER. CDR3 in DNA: TGCGCCAGCAGCCAAGAAACCGTCTCCTACAATGAGCAGTTCTTC. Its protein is CASSQETVSYNEQFF.

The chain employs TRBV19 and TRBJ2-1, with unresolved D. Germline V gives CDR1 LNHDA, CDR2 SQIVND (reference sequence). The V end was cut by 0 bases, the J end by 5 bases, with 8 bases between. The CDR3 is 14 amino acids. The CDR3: CASSIDRWDNEQFF. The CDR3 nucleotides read TGTGCCAGTAGTATAGATCGCTGGGACAATGAGCAGTTCTTC.

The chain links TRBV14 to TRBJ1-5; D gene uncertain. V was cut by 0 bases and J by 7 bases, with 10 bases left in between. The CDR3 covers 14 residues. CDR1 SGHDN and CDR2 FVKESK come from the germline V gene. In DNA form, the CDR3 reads TGTGCCAGCAGCCAAGAAAGGACCGACCAGCCCCAGCATTTT. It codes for CASSQERTDQPQHF.

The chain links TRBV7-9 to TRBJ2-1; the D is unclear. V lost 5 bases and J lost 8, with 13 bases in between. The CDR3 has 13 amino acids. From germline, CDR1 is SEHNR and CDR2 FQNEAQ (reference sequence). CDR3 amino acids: CASSRILMDEQFF. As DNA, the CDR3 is TGTGCCAGCAGCCGGATACTGATGGATGAGCAGTTCTTC.

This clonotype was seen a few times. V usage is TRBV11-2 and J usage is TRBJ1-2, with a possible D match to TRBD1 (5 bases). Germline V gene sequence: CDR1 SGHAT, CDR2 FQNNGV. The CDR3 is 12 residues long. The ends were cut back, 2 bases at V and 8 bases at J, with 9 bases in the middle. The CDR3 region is CASSLRGTGYTF. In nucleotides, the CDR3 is TGTGCCAGCAGCTTACGAGGGACCGGCTACACCTTC.

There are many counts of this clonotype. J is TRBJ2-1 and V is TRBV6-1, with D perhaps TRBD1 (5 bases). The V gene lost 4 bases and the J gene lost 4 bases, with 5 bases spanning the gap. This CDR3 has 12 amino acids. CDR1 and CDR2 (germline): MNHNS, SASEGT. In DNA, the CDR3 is TGTGCCAGCAGTGGACAGTACAATGAGCAGTTCTTC. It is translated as CASSGQYNEQFF.

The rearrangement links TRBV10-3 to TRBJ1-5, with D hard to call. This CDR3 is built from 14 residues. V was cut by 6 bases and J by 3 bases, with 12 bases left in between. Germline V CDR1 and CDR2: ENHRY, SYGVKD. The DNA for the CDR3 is TGTGCCATCAGCACGTCCAGTTTCAATCAGCCCCAGCATTTT. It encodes CAISTSSFNQPQHF.

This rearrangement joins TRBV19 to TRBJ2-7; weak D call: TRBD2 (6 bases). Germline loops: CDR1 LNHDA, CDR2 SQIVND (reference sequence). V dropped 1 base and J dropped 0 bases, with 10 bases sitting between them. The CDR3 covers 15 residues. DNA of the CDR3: TGTGCCAGTAGTATAGGACCGGGAGTCTCCTACGAGCAGTACTTC. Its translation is CASSIGPGVSYEQYF.

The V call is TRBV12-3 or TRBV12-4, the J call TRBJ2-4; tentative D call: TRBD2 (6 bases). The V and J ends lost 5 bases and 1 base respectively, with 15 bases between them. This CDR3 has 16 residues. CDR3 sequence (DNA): TGTGCCAGCAGTGTTATAGCGGAGGGGGCCAAAAACATTCAGTACTTC. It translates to CASSVIAEGAKNIQYF.

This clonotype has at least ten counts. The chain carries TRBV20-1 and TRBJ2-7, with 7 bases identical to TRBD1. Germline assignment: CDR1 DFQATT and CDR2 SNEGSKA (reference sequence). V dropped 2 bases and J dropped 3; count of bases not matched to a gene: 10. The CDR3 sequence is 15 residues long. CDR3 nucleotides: TGCAGTGCTAGAAGTGGGACAGAGATTAACTACGAGCAGTACTTC. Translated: CSARSGTEINYEQYF.

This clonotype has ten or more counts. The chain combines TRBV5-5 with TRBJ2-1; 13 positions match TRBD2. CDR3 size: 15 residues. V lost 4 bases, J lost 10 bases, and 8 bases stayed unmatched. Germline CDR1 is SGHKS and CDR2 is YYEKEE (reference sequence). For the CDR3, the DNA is TGTGCCAGCAGCAAAGGGACTAGCGGGATGCTAGAGCAGTTCTTC. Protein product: CASSKGTSGMLEQFF.

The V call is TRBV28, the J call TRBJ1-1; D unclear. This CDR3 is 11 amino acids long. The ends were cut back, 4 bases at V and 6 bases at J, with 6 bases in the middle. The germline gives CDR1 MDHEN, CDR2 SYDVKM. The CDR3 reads CASSWVAEAFF. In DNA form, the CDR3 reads TGTGCCAGCAGTTGGGTAGCTGAAGCTTTCTTT.